This entry concerns a single T cell receptor (beta chain). This sample was included in a study of OX40 agonist ivuxolimab in advanced cancers. The CDR3 is 21 residues long. The germline V and J ends were trimmed by 3 bases and 3 bases, with 33 bases remaining between them. Germline V gene sequence: CDR1 SGDLS, CDR2 YYNGEE. Sequenced by immunoSEQ multiplex PCR; TCRdb stores in-frame clones only, minus some. The sample consists of fewer than 30,000 clones, over 75% of them appearing once. The chain carries TRBV9 and TRBJ1-1; D is perhaps TRBD1 (6 bases). The source material was CD4+ or CD8+ T cells sorted from blood, sampled in a trial of the OX40 agonist ivuxolimab. The TCR comes from an adult with an advanced solid tumor such as melanoma, head and neck, liver or kidney cancer. The CDR3 region has the DNA TGTGCCAGCAGCGGTTTACGGCTCGGGGGCAGGGGAAGTTTATTTGACACTGAAGCTTTCTTT. Translated: CASSGLRLGGRGSLFDTEAFF.